These 3 T cell receptor beta chains were sequenced from one sample in a study of control samples from healthy donors and cancer patients. TCRdb's table, derived via immunoSEQ multiplex PCR, lists solely in-frame clones and lacks some. The sample has fewer than 70,000 clones; 90% to 95% are singletons. Specimen: blood. Receptors were obtained from a young man in good health.

This chain joins TRBV6-5 and TRBJ2-7, with TRBD1 identical over 9 bases. Trimming removed 2 bases from V and 4 bases from J; junction bases left unmatched: 0. Germline V gene sequence: CDR1 MNHEY, CDR2 SVGAGI. The CDR3 sequence is 13 residues long. CDR3: CASSYDRGYEQYF. CDR3 DNA sequence: TGTGCCAGCAGTTACGACAGGGGGTACGAGCAGTACTTC.

The rearrangement uses TRBV6-1 and TRBJ2-7; TRBD1 aligns across 7 bases. Germline trimming cut 2 bases from V and 2 bases from J; bases unmatched to any gene: 6. The CDR3 spans 15 residues. Germline CDR1 and CDR2: MNHNS and SASEGT. CDR3 nucleotides: TGTGCCAGCAGTGAAACGACAGGGTTTACCTACGAGCAGTACTTC. It is translated as CASSETTGFTYEQYF.

This clone was observed once. The CDR3 is CASSLEDRMNTGELFF. The DNA of the CDR3 is TGTGCCAGCAGCTTAGAAGACAGGATGAACACCGGGGAGCTGTTTTTT. The chain is built from TRBV5-4 and TRBJ2-2; D is perhaps TRBD1 (6 bases). CDR1 SGHNT and CDR2 YYREEE come from the germline V gene (reference sequence). Trimming stripped 2 bases from V and 1 base from J, with 12 bases between. The CDR3 runs 16 residues.